The 6 T cell receptor beta chains reported below all come from one sample, sequenced in a study of blood T cells in healthy people across ages. A second PCR of roughly 7 to 11 cycles used a sample-barcoded 5' primer and a J-beta primer mix. One entry per CDR3 protein results from TCRdb running MiXCR on the 5' RACE reads. The sample yields fewer than 2 million distinct CDR3 sequences, roughly two fifths seen once. Sequenced input: blood. These receptors all come from a human donor in good health.

J is TRBJ1-5 and V is TRBV20-1; 9 nucleotides agree with TRBD1. CDR1 is DFQATT and CDR2 is SNEGSKA in the germline V gene (reference sequence). The length of the CDR3 is 15 residues. The ends lost 5 bases at V and 4 bases at J; junction bases unmatched: 9. CDR3 bases: TGCAGTGCTCCCCGACAGGGGGAGTTGAATCAGCCCCAGCATTTT. Protein: CSAPRQGELNQPQHF.

V and J are TRBV7-9 and TRBJ1-2; tentative D call: TRBD1 (5 bases). Germline lookup yields CDR1 SEHNR and CDR2 FQNEAQ (reference sequence). The CDR3 loop spans 14 amino acids. V lost 5 bases, J lost 4 bases, and 14 bases lay in between. CDR3: CASSTAGFTYGYTF. The CDR3, as DNA: TGTGCCAGCAGCACGGCAGGGTTTACCTATGGCTACACCTTC.

V and J are TRBV11-1 and TRBJ2-4; D perhaps matches TRBD2 (6 bases). CDR3 length: 17 amino acids. Germline V gene sequence: CDR1 SGHAT, CDR2 FQDESV (reference sequence). V lost 6 bases to trimming and J lost 1 base, with 19 bases between them. CDR3 DNA sequence: TGTGCCAGCAGTCCCTGGAGGGCAGGGAGGGCCAAAAACATTCAGTACTTC. This sequence encodes CASSPWRAGRAKNIQYF.

About this clonotype itself: A read error may account for a junction end that differs from germline. The chain couples TRBV20-1 to TRBJ1-4, with D possibly TRBD1 on 5 matching bases. Germline CDR1 DFQATT, CDR2 SNEGSKA (reference sequence). The CDR3 extends over 13 amino acids. CDR3 sequence (DNA): TGCAGTGCTACCGGGGGTCGAGAAGAAAAACGGTTTTTT. Translating it yields CSATGGREEKRFF.

In its sample, this clonotype was seen a few times. This rearrangement joins TRBV6-5 to TRBJ2-4; D remains unclear. The J call may not be correct, given that the DNA end is closer to TRBJ2-5. Germline CDR1 is MNHEY and CDR2 is SVGAGI. The CDR3 is 14 amino acids. CDR3 in DNA: TGTGCCAGCAGTTACGATTTTTCCGGGGAGACCCAGTACTTC. Its protein product is CASSYDFSGETQYF.

DNA of the CDR3: TGCGCCAGCAGCTTGGCCCTTGGGGCGGGGCTCACCTACAATGAGCAGTTCTTC. The encoded protein is CASSLALGAGLTYNEQFF. The J gene is TRBJ2-1, the V gene TRBV5-1; D might be TRBD2 (6 bases). Germline CDR1 SGHRS, CDR2 YFSETQ. The V end lost 0 bases, the J end lost 2 bases, and 18 bases lay between the germline ends. The CDR3 extends over 18 amino acids.